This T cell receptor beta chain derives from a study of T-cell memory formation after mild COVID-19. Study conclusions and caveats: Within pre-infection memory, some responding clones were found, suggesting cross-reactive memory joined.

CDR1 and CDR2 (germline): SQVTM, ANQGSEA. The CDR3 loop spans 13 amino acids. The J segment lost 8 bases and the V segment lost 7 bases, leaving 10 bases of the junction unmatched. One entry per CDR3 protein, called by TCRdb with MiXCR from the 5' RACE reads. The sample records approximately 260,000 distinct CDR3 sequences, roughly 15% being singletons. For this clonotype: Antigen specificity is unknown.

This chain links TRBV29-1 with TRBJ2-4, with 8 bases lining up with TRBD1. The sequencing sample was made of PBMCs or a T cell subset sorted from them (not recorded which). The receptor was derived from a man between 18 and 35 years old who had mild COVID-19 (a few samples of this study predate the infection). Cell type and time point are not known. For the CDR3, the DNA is TGCAGCGCCCGGACAGGGTCTATGGACATTCAGTACTTC. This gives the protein CSARTGSMDIQYF.